One sample yielded the 7 T cell receptor beta chains listed below, sequenced in a study of OX40 agonist ivuxolimab in advanced cancers. Only in-frame clones appear in the TCRdb table, and some are missing; sequencing was by immunoSEQ multiplex PCR. The sample has 70,000 to 90,000 clones, around four fifths seen once; the top ten hold around 2%. The sample in question was CD4+ or CD8+ T cells sorted from blood, obtained in a trial of the OX40 agonist ivuxolimab. These receptors originate from an adult with an advanced solid tumor such as melanoma, head and neck, liver or kidney cancer.

This chain's CDR3 is CASSLAGLAGGAGELFF. CDR3 nucleotide sequence: TGTGCCAGCAGCTTAGCAGGCCTAGCGGGAGGGGCCGGGGAGCTGTTTTTT. This chain joins TRBV11-2 and TRBJ2-2; 12 positions agree with TRBD2. The J segment lost 6 bases and the V segment lost 1 base, leaving 6 bases of the junction unmatched. CDR3 length: 17 residues. Germline values: CDR1 SGHAT, CDR2 FQNNGV.

This clone was recorded only once. The chain uses TRBV28 and TRBJ1-6, with 8 bases lining up with TRBD1. The CDR3 covers 15 residues. The germline V gene has CDR1 MDHEN and CDR2 SYDVKM. V lost 2 bases and J lost 7; bases outside the gene matches: 4. As DNA, the CDR3 is TGTGCCAGCAGTTTAAGGACAGGGTGGAATTCACCCCTCCACTTT. This translates into CASSLRTGWNSPLHF. Based on the CDR3 plus reference TRBV28 and TRBJ1-6, the full variable domain is DVKVTQSSRYLVKRTGEKVFLECVQDMDHENMFWYRQDPGLGLRLIYFSYDVKMKEKGDIPEGYSVSREKKERFSLILESASTNQTSMYLCASSLRTGWNSPLHFGNGTRLTVT.

The rearrangement joins TRBV7-2 to TRBJ2-3; D may be TRBD1 or TRBD2 (5 bases each). Germline loops: CDR1 SGHTA, CDR2 FQGNSA. Between the trimmed V and J ends, which lost 3 bases and 3 bases, there was a span of 13 bases. The CDR3 extends over 15 amino acids. The CDR3 loop reads CASSFRGIITDTQYF. The CDR3 region has the DNA TGTGCCAGCAGCTTTCGGGGCATAATAACAGATACGCAGTATTTT.

The sample holds one count of this clone. The chain recombines TRBV5-4 with TRBJ2-1, with a possible D match to TRBD2 (7 bases). CDR1 and CDR2 (germline): SGHNT, YYREEE (reference sequence). V lost 5 bases and J lost 3, with 18 bases in between. This CDR3 has 16 amino acids. CDR3 region: CASSSIGGGHYNEQFF. The CDR3 DNA reads as TGTGCCAGCAGTTCGATTGGGGGGGGCCACTACAATGAGCAGTTCTTC.

The chain uses TRBV7-2 and TRBJ1-1, with 8 bases that match TRBD1. After removal of 5 bases from V and 5 bases from J, the junction contained 7 bases not matched to a gene. This CDR3 comprises 14 residues. Germline V gene sequence: CDR1 SGHTA, CDR2 FQGNSA. In nucleotides, the CDR3 is TGTGCCAGCAGCCCTCAGGGGGCGCATACTGAAGCTTTCTTT. Protein product: CASSPQGAHTEAFF.

The V gene is TRBV14, the J gene TRBJ2-1; unclear D gene. The CDR3 is 11 residues long. Germline V gene data show CDR1 as SGHDN and CDR2 as FVKESK. V lost 4 bases and J 10 bases, leaving 8 bases between the germline ends. CDR3 in amino acids: CASSRVEEQFF. CDR3 coding DNA: TGTGCCAGCAGCCGCGTTGAAGAGCAGTTCTTC.

The chain couples TRBV5-1 to TRBJ1-5; D gene unclear. Trimming stripped 3 bases from V and 0 bases from J, with 10 bases between. This CDR3 is built from 15 residues. Germline CDR1 SGHRS, CDR2 YFSETQ. The CDR3 protein is CASSSDPDSNQPQHF. The DNA of the CDR3 is TGCGCCAGCAGCTCCGACCCTGATAGCAATCAGCCCCAGCATTTT.